One T cell receptor (beta chain) is described in this entry. This specimen belongs to a study of technical replicates of blood from a handful of donors. In germline, CDR1 is MNHNS, CDR2 SASEGT. This CDR3 spans 15 amino acids. The J segment lost 5 bases and the V segment lost 6 bases, leaving 11 bases of the junction unmatched. The repertoire was sequenced with immunoSEQ multiplex PCR; TCRdb's copy has only in-frame clones and lacks some. The top ten hold around 0.27% of the sample, which has tens of thousands of clones, just over 90% seen once. The clonotype originates from a human donor in good health. The specimen was T cells isolated from PBMCs. The rearrangement joins TRBV6-1 to TRBJ2-5; 8 bases match TRBD2. CDR3 nucleotide sequence: TGTGCCAGCAGCCGGGGGGGACAAAGAGGGGAGACCCAGTACTTC. Encoded protein: CASSRGGQRGETQYF.